The entry below gives a single T cell receptor (beta chain) sequence along with its context. Its antigen is unknown. The record has no base qualities; no much larger clone is one base away. The sample originates from a study of OX40 agonist ivuxolimab in advanced cancers. With regard to the full study: Ivuxolimab, which targeted the costimulatory receptor OX40 (CD134), was an agonistic, fully human IgG2 monoclonal antibody. Intravenous ivuxolimab was administered to patients every 2 weeks at six dose levels: 0.01, 0.1, 0.3, 1.5, 3 and 10 mg/kg. The paper reports the monotherapy dose-escalation portion (N of about 50 patients) of the phase I ivuxolimab trial. Three dose-escalation patients achieved partial responses, one with hepatocellular carcinoma and two with cutaneous melanoma. In the dose-escalation cohort, around four fifths of patients were male, and the mean age was approximately 60 years, with a range of 23 to 79. The point of sequencing TCRbeta in the periphery was to test whether ivuxolimab changed TCR sequence diversity and drove clonal T-cell expansion. Among the 52 dose-escalation patients, about 20 had hepatocellular carcinoma, about 15 melanoma, 9 renal cell carcinoma and 9 head and neck cancer. Patients were allowed to have had prior anti-PD-1, anti-PD-L1 or anti-CTLA-4 therapy, and around 40% of the dose-escalation patients had previously received checkpoint inhibitors. Broad study findings and their caveats: Antigen specificity was not determined for the clonally expanded peripheral T cells. Low levels of normalized T-cell clonal expansion were also shown by some nonresponding patients. At doses of 0.1 to 3.0 mg/kg, clonal expansion of both CD4+ and CD8+ T cells in blood was seen between baseline and week 6. On average, CD8+ T cells showed more expanded clones than CD4+ T cells after ivuxolimab. In the 0.1-3.0 mg/kg groups, partial responders had among the lowest normalized peripheral clonal expansion, particularly in CD8+ T cells.

Patients with a history of autoimmune disease or receiving systemic immunosuppression were excluded from the trial. In every dose cohort, peripheral blood was drawn for TCR sequencing at baseline, cycle 4 day 1, and cycle 7 day 1. Samples came from an open-label, multicenter, first-in-human phase I dose-escalation trial of ivuxolimab. Adults with locally advanced or metastatic melanoma, renal cell carcinoma, hepatocellular carcinoma or head and neck squamous cell carcinoma were enrolled in the trial. Before TCR sequencing, CD4+ T cells and CD8+ T cells from peripheral blood were sorted into separate populations. Genomic DNA was isolated from the sorted cells so that the TCRbeta CDR3 region could be sequenced. The immunoSEQ Assay was used to sequence the TCRbeta CDR3 regions. Sourced from immuneACCESS, this table was stored by TCRdb with only in-frame sequences that have V and J called. A share of the clones is absent; for the studies checked, an unresolved V gene accounts for under half, and the remainder has no known explanation. This sample comprises around 23,000 clones, 77% of them detected only once. Of the sample, less than 20% is held by the ten largest clones.

V lost 3 bases and J lost 4 bases; the stretch between them is 13 bases long. Spanning cysteine to phenylalanine, the CDR3 consists of 14 amino acids. CDR3 DNA is the only sequence kept; it has 42 bases, read in frame from the first base. Per the germline V gene, SGHVS is the CDR1 and FNYEAQ is the CDR2. Rearrangement joined TRBV7-6 to TRBJ2-7; too little of a D gene remains to name it. This clonotype was obtained from an adult with an advanced solid tumor such as melanoma, head and neck, liver or kidney cancer. Sample: CD4+ or CD8+ T cells sorted from blood, taken in a trial of the OX40 agonist ivuxolimab. The DNA is TGTGCCAGCAGCTTTGGGGTCATGGGGTACGAGCAGTACTTC. It translates to CASSFGVMGYEQYF.